Sequencing of this TCR beta chain was carried out in a study of control samples from healthy donors and cancer patients (dated by TCRdb to about 2020). The CDR3 goes from the cysteine to the phenylalanine over 14 residues. Only the CDR3 part of the read is kept: 42 bases, read in frame from the first base. V ends up 8 bases short and J 2 bases short, with an unmatched junction base count of 8. Taken from the germline V gene (reference sequence), the CDR1 and CDR2 loops are LGHDT and YNNKEL. As concerns this clone: No cognate antigen has been identified for it.

Libraries were prepared through the immunoSEQ multiplex PCR assay. The table was pulled from immuneACCESS by TCRdb, which kept in-frame rearrangements only. Such tables lose some clones; where checked, under half of the loss comes from unresolved V genes, and the rest has no known cause. The table kept for this sample lists 150,000 to 200,000 clones. The ten largest clonotypes hold about 2.2% of the sample. The specimen was blood. The sequence was obtained from a woman aged 30 to 39 in good health. The chain employs TRBV3-1 (or the pseudogene TRBV3-2) and TRBJ2-5; 7 central bases correspond to TRBD1. The DNA is TGTGCCAGCCTTCGACAGGGACGTCAAGAGACCCAGTACTTC. Its translation reads: CASLRQGRQETQYF.